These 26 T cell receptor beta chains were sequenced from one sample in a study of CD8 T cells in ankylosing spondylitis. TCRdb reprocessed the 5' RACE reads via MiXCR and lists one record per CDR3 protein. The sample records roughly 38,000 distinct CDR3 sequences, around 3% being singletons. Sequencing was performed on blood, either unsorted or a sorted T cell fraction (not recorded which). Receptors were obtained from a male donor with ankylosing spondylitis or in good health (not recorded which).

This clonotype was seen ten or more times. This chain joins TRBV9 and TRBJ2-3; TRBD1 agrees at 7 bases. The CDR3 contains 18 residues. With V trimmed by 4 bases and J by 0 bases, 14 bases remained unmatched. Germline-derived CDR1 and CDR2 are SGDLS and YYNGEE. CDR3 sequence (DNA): TGTGCCAGCAGCCCCGACAGGGACAGACGCCCTAGCACAGATACGCAGTATTTT. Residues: CASSPDRDRRPSTDTQYF.

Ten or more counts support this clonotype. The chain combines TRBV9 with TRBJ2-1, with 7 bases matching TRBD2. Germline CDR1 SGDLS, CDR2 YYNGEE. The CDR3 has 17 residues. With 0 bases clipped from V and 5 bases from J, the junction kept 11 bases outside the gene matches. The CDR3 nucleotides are TGTGCCAGCAGCGTAGTTGCGATGGGGGGGAGGGACAATGAGCAGTTCTTC. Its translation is CASSVVAMGGRDNEQFF. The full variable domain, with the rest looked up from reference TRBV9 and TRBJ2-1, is DSGVTQTPKHLITATGQRVTLRCSPRSGDLSVYWYQQSLDQGLQFLIQYYNGEERAKGNILERFSAQQFPDLHSELNLSSLELGDSALYFCASSVVAMGGRDNEQFFGPGTRLTVL.

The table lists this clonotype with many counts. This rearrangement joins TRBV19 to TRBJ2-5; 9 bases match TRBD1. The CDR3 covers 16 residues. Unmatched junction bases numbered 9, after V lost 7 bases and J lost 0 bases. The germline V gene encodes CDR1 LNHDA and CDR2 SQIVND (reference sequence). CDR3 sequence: CASKWGDREYQETQYF. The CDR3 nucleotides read TGTGCCAGTAAGTGGGGGGACAGGGAGTACCAAGAGACCCAGTACTTC.

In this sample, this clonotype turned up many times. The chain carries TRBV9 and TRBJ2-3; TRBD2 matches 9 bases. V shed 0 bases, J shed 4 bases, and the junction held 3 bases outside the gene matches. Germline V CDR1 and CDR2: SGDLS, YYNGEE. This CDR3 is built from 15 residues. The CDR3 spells CASSVGSGGSDTQYF. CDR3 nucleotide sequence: TGTGCCAGCAGCGTAGGTAGCGGGGGCTCAGATACGCAGTATTTT.

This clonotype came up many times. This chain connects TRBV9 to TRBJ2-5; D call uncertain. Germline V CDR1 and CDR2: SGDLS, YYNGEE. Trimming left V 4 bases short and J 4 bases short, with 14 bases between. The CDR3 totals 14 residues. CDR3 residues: CASSPETPGETQYF. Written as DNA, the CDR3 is TGTGCCAGCAGCCCAGAGACCCCGGGAGAGACCCAGTACTTC.

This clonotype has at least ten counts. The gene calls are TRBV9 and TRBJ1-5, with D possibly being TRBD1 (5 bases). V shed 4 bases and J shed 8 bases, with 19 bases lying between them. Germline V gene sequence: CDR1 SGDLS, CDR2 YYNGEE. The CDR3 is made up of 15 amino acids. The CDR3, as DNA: TGTGCCAGCAGCCCGCAGGGTAAGGAGGTGGAGCCCCAGCATTTT. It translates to CASSPQGKEVEPQHF. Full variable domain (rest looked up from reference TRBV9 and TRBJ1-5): DSGVTQTPKHLITATGQRVTLRCSPRSGDLSVYWYQQSLDQGLQFLIQYYNGEERAKGNILERFSAQQFPDLHSELNLSSLELGDSALYFCASSPQGKEVEPQHFGDGTRLSIL.

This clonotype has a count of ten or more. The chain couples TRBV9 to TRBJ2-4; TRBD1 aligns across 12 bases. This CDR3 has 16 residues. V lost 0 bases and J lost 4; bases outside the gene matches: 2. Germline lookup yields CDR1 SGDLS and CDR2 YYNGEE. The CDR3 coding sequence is TGTGCCAGCAGCGTAGGGGGACAGGGGGCTAAAAACATTCAGTACTTC. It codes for CASSVGGQGAKNIQYF. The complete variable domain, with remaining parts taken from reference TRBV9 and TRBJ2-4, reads DSGVTQTPKHLITATGQRVTLRCSPRSGDLSVYWYQQSLDQGLQFLIQYYNGEERAKGNILERFSAQQFPDLHSELNLSSLELGDSALYFCASSVGGQGAKNIQYFGAGTRLSVL.

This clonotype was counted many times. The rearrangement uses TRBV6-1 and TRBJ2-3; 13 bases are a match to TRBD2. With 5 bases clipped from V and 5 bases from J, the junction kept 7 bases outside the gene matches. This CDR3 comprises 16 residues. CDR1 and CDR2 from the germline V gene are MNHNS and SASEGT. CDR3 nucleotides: TGTGCCAGCAGTCGGACTAGCGGGGGACCGGAAGATACGCAGTATTTT. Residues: CASSRTSGGPEDTQYF.

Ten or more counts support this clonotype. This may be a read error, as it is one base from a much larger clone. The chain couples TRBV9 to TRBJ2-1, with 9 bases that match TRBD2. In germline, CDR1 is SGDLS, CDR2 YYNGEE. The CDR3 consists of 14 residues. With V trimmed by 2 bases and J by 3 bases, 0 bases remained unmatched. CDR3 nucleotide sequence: TGTGCCAGCAGCGTTAGCGGGAGCTACAATGAGCAGTTCTTC. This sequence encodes CASSVSGSYNEQFF.

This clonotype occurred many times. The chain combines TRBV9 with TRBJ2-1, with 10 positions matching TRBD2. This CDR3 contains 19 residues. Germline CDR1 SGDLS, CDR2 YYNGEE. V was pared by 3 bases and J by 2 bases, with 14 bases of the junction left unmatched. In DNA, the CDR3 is TGTGCCAGCAGCGGGAAAGCGGGAGGGCCCTCCAGCACCTACAATGAGCAGTTCTTC. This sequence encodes CASSGKAGGPSSTYNEQFF.

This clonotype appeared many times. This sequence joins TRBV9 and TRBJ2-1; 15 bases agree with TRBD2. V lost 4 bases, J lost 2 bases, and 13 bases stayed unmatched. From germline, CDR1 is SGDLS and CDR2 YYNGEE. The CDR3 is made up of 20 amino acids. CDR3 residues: CASSPRTSGGARSTYNEQFF. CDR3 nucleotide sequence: TGTGCCAGCAGCCCACGGACTAGCGGGGGGGCCAGGTCGACCTACAATGAGCAGTTCTTC. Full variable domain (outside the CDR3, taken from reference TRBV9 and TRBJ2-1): DSGVTQTPKHLITATGQRVTLRCSPRSGDLSVYWYQQSLDQGLQFLIQYYNGEERAKGNILERFSAQQFPDLHSELNLSSLELGDSALYFCASSPRTSGGARSTYNEQFFGPGTRLTVL.

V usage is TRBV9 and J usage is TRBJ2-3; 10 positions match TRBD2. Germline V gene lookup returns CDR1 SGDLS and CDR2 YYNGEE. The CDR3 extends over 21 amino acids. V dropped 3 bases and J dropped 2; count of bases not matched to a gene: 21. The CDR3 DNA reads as TGTGCCAGCAGCGCCTCCCCCGGGACTAGCGTGGCCCGGGTAAACACAGATACGCAGTATTTT. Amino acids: CASSASPGTSVARVNTDTQYF.

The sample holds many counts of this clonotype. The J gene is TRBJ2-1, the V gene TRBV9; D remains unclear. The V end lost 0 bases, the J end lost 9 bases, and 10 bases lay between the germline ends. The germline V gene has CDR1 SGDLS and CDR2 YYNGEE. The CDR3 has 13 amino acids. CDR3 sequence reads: CASSVEPAGEQFF. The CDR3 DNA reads TGTGCCAGCAGCGTAGAACCGGCAGGTGAGCAGTTCTTC.

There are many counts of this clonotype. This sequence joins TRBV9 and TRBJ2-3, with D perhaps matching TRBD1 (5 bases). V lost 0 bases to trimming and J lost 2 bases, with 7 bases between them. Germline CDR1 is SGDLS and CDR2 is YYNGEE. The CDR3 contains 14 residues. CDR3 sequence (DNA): TGTGCCAGCAGCGTAGAGGGGATCACAGATACGCAGTATTTT. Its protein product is CASSVEGITDTQYF.

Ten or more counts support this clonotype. The CDR3 spells CASSVALNTEAFF. The DNA for the CDR3 is TGTGCCAGCAGCGTAGCTTTGAACACTGAAGCTTTCTTT. The chain couples TRBV9 to TRBJ1-1; D gene unclear. Trimming cost V 0 bases and J 0 bases, with 3 bases left between them. Per germline, CDR1 SGDLS and CDR2 YYNGEE. The CDR3 sequence is 13 residues long.

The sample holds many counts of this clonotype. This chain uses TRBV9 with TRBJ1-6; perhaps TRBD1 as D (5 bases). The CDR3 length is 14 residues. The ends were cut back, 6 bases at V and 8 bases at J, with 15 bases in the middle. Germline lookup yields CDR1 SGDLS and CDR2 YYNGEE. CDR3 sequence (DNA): TGTGCCAGCACCTATGGGGGAGGGGATTCACCCCTCCACTTT. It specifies CASTYGGGDSPLHF.

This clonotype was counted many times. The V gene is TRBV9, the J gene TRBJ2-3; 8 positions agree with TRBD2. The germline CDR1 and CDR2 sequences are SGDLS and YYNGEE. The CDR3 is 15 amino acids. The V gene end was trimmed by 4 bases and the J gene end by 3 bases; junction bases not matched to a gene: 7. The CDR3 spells CASSPRGGVTDTQYF. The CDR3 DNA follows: TGTGCCAGCAGCCCCCGGGGGGGGGTTACAGATACGCAGTATTTT.

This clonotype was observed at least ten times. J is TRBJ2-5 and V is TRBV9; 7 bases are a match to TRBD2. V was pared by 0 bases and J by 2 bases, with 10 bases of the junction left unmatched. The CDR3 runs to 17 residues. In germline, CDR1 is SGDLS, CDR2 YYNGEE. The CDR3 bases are TGTGCCAGCAGCGTAGACCCCCCGGGAGGATCACAAGAGACCCAGTACTTC. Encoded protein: CASSVDPPGGSQETQYF.

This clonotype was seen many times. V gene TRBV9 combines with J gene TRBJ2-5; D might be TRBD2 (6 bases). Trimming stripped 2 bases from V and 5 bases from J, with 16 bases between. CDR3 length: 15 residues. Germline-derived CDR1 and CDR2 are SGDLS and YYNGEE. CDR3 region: CASSVAATRAETQYF. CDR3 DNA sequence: TGTGCCAGCAGCGTGGCTGCGACTAGGGCCGAGACCCAGTACTTC.

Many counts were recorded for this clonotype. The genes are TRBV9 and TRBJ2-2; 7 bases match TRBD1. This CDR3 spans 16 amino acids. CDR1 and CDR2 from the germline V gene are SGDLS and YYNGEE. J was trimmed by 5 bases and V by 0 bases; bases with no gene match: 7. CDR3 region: CASSVAVGGATGELFF. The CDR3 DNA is TGTGCCAGCAGCGTAGCGGTAGGGGGCGCGACCGGGGAGCTGTTTTTT.

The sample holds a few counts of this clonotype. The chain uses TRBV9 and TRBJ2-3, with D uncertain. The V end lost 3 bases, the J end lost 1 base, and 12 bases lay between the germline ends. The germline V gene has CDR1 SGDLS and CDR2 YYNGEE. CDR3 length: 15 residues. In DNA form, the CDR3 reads TGTGCCAGCAGCGGGGTGGGGTCGGGCACAGATACGCAGTATTTT. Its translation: CASSGVGSGTDTQYF.

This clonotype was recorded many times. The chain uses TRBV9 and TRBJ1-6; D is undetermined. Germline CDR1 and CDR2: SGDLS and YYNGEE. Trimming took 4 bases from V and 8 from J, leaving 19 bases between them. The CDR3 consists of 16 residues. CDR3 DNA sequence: TGTGCCAGCAGCACCACACCCGGCAGTCTGGATTCACCCCTCCACTTT. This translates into CASSTTPGSLDSPLHF.

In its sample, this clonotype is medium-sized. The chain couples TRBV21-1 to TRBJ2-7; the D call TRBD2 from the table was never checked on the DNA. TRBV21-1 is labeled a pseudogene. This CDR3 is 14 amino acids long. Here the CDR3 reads CASSRGDCAYEQYV. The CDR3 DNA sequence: TGTGCCAGCAGCAGAGGGGACTGTGCCTACGAGCAGTACGTC.

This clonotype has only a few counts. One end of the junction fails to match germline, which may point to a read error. This CDR3 reads CASSIGQDHLNTEAFF. The CDR3 DNA reads TGTGCTAGCAGCATCGGACAGGACCACCTGAACACTGAAGCTTTCTTT. The rearrangement joins TRBV9 to TRBJ1-1, with 7 bases that match TRBD1. In germline, CDR1 is SGDLS, CDR2 YYNGEE. The CDR3 spans 16 residues.

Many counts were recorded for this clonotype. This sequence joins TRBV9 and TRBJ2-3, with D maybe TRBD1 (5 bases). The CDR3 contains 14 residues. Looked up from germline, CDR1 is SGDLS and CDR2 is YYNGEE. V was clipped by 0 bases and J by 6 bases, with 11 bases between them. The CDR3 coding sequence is TGTGCCAGCAGCGTAGTAGGGGCCTGGGATACGCAGTATTTT. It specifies CASSVVGAWDTQYF.

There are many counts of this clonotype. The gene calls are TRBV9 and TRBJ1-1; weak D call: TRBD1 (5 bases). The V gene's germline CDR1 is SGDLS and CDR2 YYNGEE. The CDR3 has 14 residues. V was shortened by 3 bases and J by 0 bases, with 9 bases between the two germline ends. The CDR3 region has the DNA TGTGCCAGCAGCGGGGGCCCCATGAACACTGAAGCTTTCTTT. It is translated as CASSGGPMNTEAFF.